This TCR beta chain was captured in a study of cytomegalovirus exposure and HLA in healthy donors. V lost 1 base and J lost 4, with 8 bases in between. The germline V gene has CDR1 LGHNA and CDR2 YNFKEQ. This CDR3 contains 14 residues. TCRdb keeps only in-frame clones here, not all; method: immunoSEQ multiplex PCR. Seen here are roughly 59,000 clones, roughly 94% observed once, and the top ten hold 7%. Findings and limits, study-wide: A few chains tied to CMV proved CMV antigen-specific in vitro.

Comment on this clone: The antigen is undetermined.

The V and J genes are TRBV4-2 and TRBJ1-3; D unresolved. This TCR was sampled from a woman younger than 30 in good health and CMV-seropositive. Sequenced input: PBMCs. The CDR3 bases are TGTGCCAGCAGCCAAGGGGCAGAAGGAAACACCATATATTTT. Translated: CASSQGAEGNTIYF.